This is a list of T cell receptor beta chains from one sample in a study of blood T cell repertoires in COVID-19. The protocol was immunoSEQ multiplex PCR, while the TCRdb copy is restricted to in-frame clones and leaves out a portion. The table has some 330,000 clones, around 87% seen once. Sequencing was carried out using peripheral blood. The origin of the receptors is a woman between 45 and 60 years old with active or convalescent COVID-19. The CDR3 runs from the conserved cysteine through the conserved F or W. The order of the fields is CDR3 DNA, CDR3 protein, clone size, CDR3 length, D gene, V gene, J gene. The D gene is left open where the match is weak. The size entry is marked missing in some rows and otherwise reads once, few, many or a size class.

TGTGCCAGCAGCCGGGACACAACGAACACTGAAGCTTTCTTT	CASSRDTTNTEAFF	-	14	-	TRBV7-9	TRBJ1-1
TGTGCCAGCAGTTCCCCGGCAGCGGGAGGGGGGAATGAGCAGTTCTTC	CASSSPAAGGGNEQFF	-	16	TRBD2	TRBV28	TRBJ2-1
TGTGCCAGCAGCTTGGTAGGCAGGGGGCAGACAGATACGCAGTATTTT	CASSLVGRGQTDTQYF	-	16	TRBD1	TRBV5-4	TRBJ2-3
TGTGCCAGCAGGAACCCTTTGACTAGCAGAGAGCAGTTCTTC	CASRNPLTSREQFF	-	14	TRBD2	TRBV2	TRBJ2-1
TGCGCCAGCAGAGAGGCCGGGACAGGCGCCTACGAGCAGTACTTC	CASREAGTGAYEQYF	-	15	TRBD1	TRBV4-1	TRBJ2-7
TGTGCCAGCAGTCCGTCCCAGTACTATGGCTACACCTTC	CASSPSQYYGYTF	once	13	-	TRBV12-3/TRBV12-4	TRBJ1-2
TGCGCCAGCAGCTTGGAACAGTTGACGCATAATTCACCCCTCCACTTT	CASSLEQLTHNSPLHF	-	16	-	TRBV5-1	TRBJ1-6
TGTGCCAGCAGCTTGGACTCCGCGTCGTGGCAGCCCCAGCATTTT	CASSLDSASWQPQHF	-	15	-	TRBV5-5	TRBJ1-5
TGTGCCTGGACGGACAGGAGCTCCTATAATTCACCCCTCCACTTT	CAWTDRSSYNSPLHF	few	15	TRBD1	TRBV30	TRBJ1-6
TGTGCCTGGAGTGTCAGGAAGGGATCGTTGGGAGGTACGCAGTATTTT	CAWSVRKGSLGGTQYF	-	16	-	TRBV30	TRBJ2-3
TGTGCCAGCAGCCTACAGGGTGGGAGTAGTGGTCAGCCCCAGCATTTT	CASSLQGGSSGQPQHF	-	16	-	TRBV7-2	TRBJ1-5
TGTGCCAGCAGCGCCCAGCTAGCGGGTGAGCAGTTCTTC	CASSAQLAGEQFF	few	13	TRBD2	TRBV7-9	TRBJ2-1
TGTGCCAGCATTTTTGCGGTGTCAGCTTTCTTT	CASIFAVSAFF	-	11	-	TRBV6-5	TRBJ1-1
TGCGCCAGCAGCCAACAGGGTTACGATAATGAAAAACTGTTTTTT	CASSQQGYDNEKLFF	once	15	-	TRBV4-1	TRBJ1-4
TGTGCCAGTAGTATAGGCCAGGTTCGTGCAACTAATGAAAAACTGTTTTTT	CASSIGQVRATNEKLFF	-	17	-	TRBV19	TRBJ1-4